This entry describes one T cell receptor (beta chain). It has no known antigen specificity. No quality values exist for individual bases; no much larger clone is one base distant. The data derive from a study of T cells in Graves' hyperthyroidism and ophthalmopathy (dated by TCRdb to between 2018 and 2021). Regarding the research as a whole: Peripheral blood samples were taken at initial diagnosis, before any treatment was given. The paper describes TCR Vbeta CDR3 sequencing of about 140 peripheral blood samples, made up of 43 ophthalmopathy patients, approximately 76 hyperthyroidism patients and some 17 progressor patients. Following sampling, methimazole starting at 30 mg daily was given to hyperthyroidism patients, and high-dose intravenous methylprednisolone was given to ophthalmopathy patients. The 100 or so discovery patients were divided at random into training and test sets in a 7:3 ratio. An independent validation cohort of under 20 hyperthyroidism patients and approximately 15 patients who later progressed to ophthalmopathy tested prospective prediction of ophthalmopathy. A discovery cohort of around 100 patients, approximately 44 with Graves' ophthalmopathy and about 58 with stable Graves' hyperthyroidism, was used to find distinguishing TCR V-J signatures. Thyroid tissue and blood T-cell repertoires from several Graves' hyperthyroidism patients were also compared in the study. What the authors observed across the whole study: Sample size was not statistically predetermined, and blinding of investigators to group allocation was not performed. Blood samples also contained most of the expanded thyroid clonotypes (frequency above 0.001), which suggests that blood repertoires may reflect thyroid immune responses. Ophthalmopathy was separated from stable hyperthyroidism by a 13 V-J signature model, with around 88% sensitivity and roughly 81% specificity obtained in cross-validation and 80%/75% obtained in testing. In validation, the model predicted progression to ophthalmopathy with around 71% sensitivity and 72% to 75% specificity, a median of about 6.7 months before onset.

Stable Graves' hyperthyroidism was defined as no progression to ophthalmopathy during 18 months of follow-up. Hyperthyroidism patients were aged 18 to 65 years and newly diagnosed, with disease duration of less than 2 months. Exclusion was applied to patients with uncontrolled infections, other autoimmune diseases, pregnancy or lactation. Diagnoses were established on the basis of clinical symptoms, serum thyroxine and TRAb, thyroid ultrasound, and orbital computed tomography. PBMCs were isolated from about 9.2 ml of fresh peripheral blood by Ficoll-Paque density gradient centrifugation. Total RNA was extracted with Trizol reagent, and quality was checked on an Agilent 2100 Bioanalyzer. The TCR beta CDR3 regions were amplified from the RNA transcripts. For the first round of RT-PCR on the TCR CDR3, the HTBI primer set was used together with the Qiagen OneStep RT-PCR kit. Libraries were constructed in a second round of multiplex PCR, after which size selection and purification were carried out. Libraries were sequenced paired-end with 100 bp reads on an Illumina HiSeq2000. The original pipeline was this. SOAPnuke was used to process the raw data, removing reads that contained adapters or uncalled bases, had a mean Phred below 15, or lacked an exact match to the constant primer or identifier. High-quality paired reads were merged using COPE v1.2.5, and each unique nucleotide sequence was defined as a clonotype. Clonotypes were aligned to IMGT TRBV, TRBD and TRBJ reference segments using MiTCR v1.1. The analysis was restricted to V-J combinations with a frequency above 0.0001, which together covered over 99% of the repertoires. A TCS score was defined as the ratio of F50 (clonal expansion) to E x V (chaos), with BLOSUM62-based TCRdist applied between CDR3 peptides within each V-J. Welch's t-statistics and random forest reduced approximately 520 V-J features to 10 to 15, which were used in a naive Bayes classifier (R e1071). Thyroid-blood repertoire similarity was quantified with the Morisita-Horn index. The raw public reads went through TCRdb reprocessing: fastp at Q25, MiXCR clone calling, in-frame beta chains kept. When rows share a CDR3 protein, they turn into one entry using the most common DNA and genes. The V and J calls and clone size are TCRdb's, not the authors'. Within this sample are around 720,000 distinct CDR3 sequences, with 35% of them counted one time only. The biggest ten clones account for around 32% of the sample.

Sequencing was done on a sample of blood. The clonotype was recovered from a middle-aged woman with Graves' hyperthyroidism.

The CDR3 reads as follows: CASSVDGGDRGNTIYF. The sequenced DNA: TGTGCCAGCAGCGTTGACGGAGGGGATAGAGGAAACACCATATATTTT. The chain is assembled from TRBV25-1 and TRBJ1-3; the D gene is perhaps TRBD1, from 5 matching bases. From a lookup of the germline V gene, CDR1 and CDR2 are MGHDK and SYGVNS. Trimming costs V 6 bases and J 4 bases, and their ends lie 19 bases apart. The CDR3, cysteine through phenylalanine, is 16 amino acids long. Only the CDR3 DNA is retained, 48 bases long and in frame from the first base.